Sequencing of this T cell receptor (beta chain) was carried out in a study of blood T cell repertoires in COVID-19. Overall study: Material from acute and convalescent COVID-19 was sourced from the United States, Italy and Spain. PBMCs, B-cell-depleted T cells, or T cells were the source of the cDNA or gDNA that made up the material.

This CDR3 comprises 15 residues. The V gene lost 2 bases and the J gene lost 0 bases, with 8 bases spanning the gap. Germline V gene data show CDR1 as MDHEN and CDR2 as SYDVKM. Authors' analysis steps: Amplification of reference gene primers provided the estimated nucleated cell counts. The assay was immunoSEQ multiplex PCR, and TCRdb's table has in-frame clones only and misses some. V, J and clone size are those of that table, while D and trimming were read from the DNA. The table records a few hundred thousand clones, over 80% of them present only once. The rearrangement joins TRBV28 to TRBJ1-5; TRBD1 might be the D (6 bases). The TCR was taken from a woman between 40 and 50 years old with acute or convalescent COVID-19. Sequencing used peripheral blood. The CDR3: CASSLRGGSNQPQHF. CDR3 DNA sequence: TGTGCCAGCAGTTTAAGGGGGGGTAGCAATCAGCCCCAGCATTTT.